The 20 T cell receptor beta chains given below trace back to one sample, sequenced in a study of blood T cell repertoires in COVID-19. Sequencing was performed with immunoSEQ multiplex PCR; in TCRdb, only in-frame clones are kept and a portion is missing. The table includes approximately 46,000 clones, roughly 85% detected once. The specimen sequenced was peripheral blood. The receptors stem from a human donor in a cohort sampled during active COVID-19.

This clone showed up just a few times. V and J are TRBV28 and TRBJ1-5, with a possible D match to TRBD1 (5 bases). There are 13 residues in the CDR3. The germline CDR1 and CDR2 sequences are MDHEN and SYDVKM. Trimming removed 5 bases at V and 5 bases at J, with 10 bases between. CDR3: CASSPPGDQPQHF. Here the CDR3 DNA reads TGTGCCAGCAGTCCCCCGGGGGATCAGCCCCAGCATTTT.

The chain links TRBV7-6 to TRBJ1-3; 7 bases match TRBD1. Trimming at V came to 0 bases and at J to 3 bases, leaving 5 bases not matched to a gene. CDR3 length equals 16 residues. CDR1 SGHVS and CDR2 FNYEAQ come from the germline V gene. In nucleotides, the CDR3 is TGTGCCAGCAGCTTAGCGTCGACAGGGTATGGAAACACCATATATTTT. It translates to CASSLASTGYGNTIYF. Full variable domain (remainder filled in from reference TRBV7-6 and TRBJ1-3): GAGVSQSPRYKVTKRGQDVALRCDPISGHVSLYWYRQALGQGPEFLTYFNYEAQQDKSGLPNDRFSAERPEGSISTLTIQRTEQRDSAMYRCASSLASTGYGNTIYFGEGSWLTVV.

The genes are TRBV7-2 and TRBJ1-5, with D possibly TRBD1 on 5 matching bases. CDR1 SGHTA and CDR2 FQGNSA come from the germline V gene. With 5 bases removed from V and 10 bases from J, the gap between germline ends came to 12 bases. This CDR3 contains 12 residues. The CDR3 nucleotides read TGTGCCAGCAGCCGCCCTAGGGGACCCCAGCATTTT. Translating it yields CASSRPRGPQHF. Complete variable domain (other parts from reference TRBV7-2 and TRBJ1-5): GAGVSQSPSNKVTEKGKDVELRCDPISGHTALYWYRQSLGQGLEFLIYFQGNSAPDKSGLPSDRFSAERTGGSVSTLTIQRTQQEDSAVYLCASSRPRGPQHFGDGTRLSIL.

This clone was detected once. The chain employs TRBV19 and TRBJ1-1, with D maybe TRBD1 (5 bases). The germline V gene encodes CDR1 LNHDA and CDR2 SQIVND (reference sequence). There are 14 residues in the CDR3. Trimming left V 5 bases short and J 3 bases short, with 13 bases between. The CDR3 nucleotides read TGTGCCAGTAGTTATCAGGGTGGGGACACTGAAGCTTTCTTT. As protein: CASSYQGGDTEAFF. The entire variable domain, with the rest obtained from reference TRBV19 and TRBJ1-1, is as follows: DGGITQSPKYLFRKEGQNVTLSCEQNLNHDAMYWYRQDPGQGLRLIYYSQIVNDFQKGDIAEGYSVSREKKESFPLTVTSAQKNPTAFYLCASSYQGGDTEAFFGQGTRLTVV.

CDR3 region: CASSGDRGVPYEQYF. The CDR3 DNA reads as TGTGCCAGCAGCGGGGACAGGGGTGTACCCTACGAGCAGTACTTC. The genes are TRBV7-2 and TRBJ2-7, with 10 bases lining up with TRBD1. Germline loops: CDR1 SGHTA, CDR2 FQGNSA. The V and J ends lost 5 bases and 2 bases, in that order; junction bases with no gene match: 6. This CDR3 has 15 residues.

The chain is built from TRBV20-1 and TRBJ1-5; D is unclear. With 2 bases removed from V and 12 bases from J, the gap between germline ends came to 11 bases. This CDR3 spans 11 amino acids. Germline CDR1 reads DFQATT; CDR2 reads SNEGSKA (reference sequence). The CDR3 here is CSARTDSFQHF. The DNA of the CDR3 is TGCAGTGCTAGAACCGACTCCTTCCAGCATTTT.

The chain links TRBV7-9 to TRBJ1-5; D call uncertain. The CDR3 is 12 residues long. Germline V gives CDR1 SEHNR, CDR2 FQNEAQ (reference sequence). Trimming cost V 4 bases and J 6 bases, with 7 bases left between them. The CDR3 nucleotides are TGTGCCAGCAGCTGGGAGGGTCAGCCCCAGCATTTT. Translation gives CASSWEGQPQHF.

The genes are TRBV5-4 and TRBJ1-2, with no clear D. Germline V CDR1 and CDR2: SGHNT, YYREEE (reference sequence). The germline V and J ends were trimmed by 4 bases and 2 bases, with 15 bases remaining between them. This CDR3 spans 15 amino acids. For the CDR3, the DNA is TGTGCCAGCAGCCCGGATCCACGAGGGAACTATGGCTACACCTTC. It translates to CASSPDPRGNYGYTF.

The chain employs TRBV27 and TRBJ2-7, with 8 nucleotides matching TRBD1. Unmatched junction bases numbered 6, after V lost 3 bases and J lost 5 bases. Germline CDR1 and CDR2: MNHEY and SMNVEV (reference sequence). CDR3 length: 14 amino acids. CDR3 amino acids: CASSLAGGGHEQYF. CDR3 DNA sequence: TGTGCCAGCAGTTTGGCAGGGGGCGGACACGAGCAGTACTTC.

The rearrangement joins TRBV11-3 to TRBJ2-2, with TRBD2 identical over 15 bases. V was pared by 5 bases and J by 4 bases, with 8 bases of the junction left unmatched. Germline V lookup: CDR1 SGHNT, CDR2 YENEEA. The CDR3 length is 18 residues. The CDR3 DNA reads as TGTGCCAGCAGCAGACAAGGGACTAGCGGGGGGCTCACCGGGGAGCTGTTTTTT. Translating it yields CASSRQGTSGGLTGELFF.

V gene TRBV9 combines with J gene TRBJ1-2; D is unclear. Per germline, CDR1 SGDLS and CDR2 YYNGEE. The CDR3 has 14 residues. Trimming removed 0 bases at V and 0 bases at J, with 6 bases between. In DNA, the CDR3 is TGTGCCAGCAGCGTAGACGCGGCTAACTATGGCTACACCTTC. Translating gives CASSVDAANYGYTF.

The chain joins TRBV10-3 to TRBJ1-1, with D perhaps matching TRBD1 (6 bases). The CDR3 sequence is 13 residues long. From germline, CDR1 is ENHRY and CDR2 SYGVKD. V lost 10 bases, J lost 3 bases, and 15 bases lay in between. This CDR3 reads CATQGRLDTEAFF. CDR3 coding DNA: TGTGCCACCCAGGGGAGATTGGACACTGAAGCTTTCTTT.

This clone has a single count. V usage is TRBV28 and J usage is TRBJ1-1; the D gene is possibly TRBD1 (6 bases). The CDR3 runs 14 residues. Looked up from germline, CDR1 is MDHEN and CDR2 is SYDVKM. V lost 3 bases and J lost 3, with 11 bases in between. In DNA form, the CDR3 reads TGTGCCAGCAGTTTCGGGGGGCGCGACACTGAAGCTTTCTTT. It encodes CASSFGGRDTEAFF.

The V and J genes are TRBV11-3 and TRBJ2-1, with 10 bases matching TRBD2. Germline CDR1 SGHNT, CDR2 YENEEA. The ends lost 0 bases at V and 6 bases at J; junction bases unmatched: 8. The CDR3 sequence is 17 residues long. CDR3 residues: CASSLEGSGGISNEQFF. The DNA for the CDR3 is TGTGCCAGCAGCTTAGAGGGTAGCGGGGGGATATCCAATGAGCAGTTCTTC.

The chain employs TRBV7-8 and TRBJ1-5; 11 bases map to TRBD1. The V gene end was trimmed by 2 bases and the J gene end by 6 bases; junction bases not matched to a gene: 6. This CDR3 is 16 amino acids long. Germline V gives CDR1 SGHVS, CDR2 FQNEAQ. This CDR3 is CASSLRGQGAAQPQHF. In DNA form, the CDR3 reads TGTGCCAGCAGCTTACGAGGACAGGGGGCTGCTCAGCCCCAGCATTTT.

The V call is TRBV29-1, the J call TRBJ1-1; D is perhaps TRBD1 (5 bases). Trimming took 4 bases from V and 7 from J, leaving 13 bases between them. CDR3 length equals 12 residues. Germline V gene lookup returns CDR1 SQVTM and CDR2 ANQGSEA. The CDR3 DNA follows: TGCAGCGTTGTAATAACGGGGGATGAAGCTTTCTTT. This translates into CSVVITGDEAFF.

This chain connects TRBV6-5 to TRBJ2-3; no firm D call. V was pared by 5 bases and J by 4 bases, with 10 bases between. This CDR3 comprises 13 residues. Germline CDR1 is MNHEY and CDR2 is SVGAGI. The CDR3 nucleotides read TGTGCCAGCAGTCCTCTCCGGGCAGATACGCAGTATTTT. This gives the protein CASSPLRADTQYF.

Many counts were recorded for this clone. V gene TRBV7-9 combines with J gene TRBJ2-7; perhaps TRBD2 as D (6 bases). The CDR3 length is 14 residues. CDR1 SEHNR and CDR2 FQNEAQ come from the germline V gene (reference sequence). Trimming left V 0 bases short and J 8 bases short, with 14 bases between. CDR3 protein: CASSLALDTSKQYF. The CDR3 DNA follows: TGTGCCAGCAGCTTAGCGCTGGACACTAGCAAGCAGTACTTC.

A single count supports this clone. V and J are TRBV5-5 and TRBJ2-7; 7 positions agree with TRBD2. Unmatched junction bases numbered 3, after V lost 0 bases and J lost 0 bases. The CDR3 totals 15 residues. Germline CDR1 is SGHKS and CDR2 is YYEKEE (reference sequence). CDR3 nucleotide sequence: TGTGCCAGCAGCTTGGGACGGACTAGCTCCTACGAGCAGTACTTC. Encoded protein: CASSLGRTSSYEQYF.

This chain joins TRBV6-5 and TRBJ1-1; the D is unclear. CDR1 and CDR2 (germline): MNHEY, SVGAGI. This CDR3 contains 13 residues. V lost 8 bases and J 1 base, leaving 11 bases between the germline ends. Here the CDR3 reads CASGRAPNTEAFF. For the CDR3, the DNA is TGTGCCAGCGGGCGGGCCCCGAACACTGAAGCTTTCTTT.